One and the same sample provided the 21 T cell receptor delta chains below, sequenced in a study of gamma-delta chains in newborns, infants, children. TCRdb re-identified clones in the reads via CATT. The top ten clones hold 27% of a sample with about 1,000 delta-chain clones, roughly 7.1% of them seen once. What was sequenced was blood. The source is a child who was a newborn, infant or young child, either healthy, febrile or measles-vaccinated (not recorded which).

This clone was seen more than once but under ten times. This may come from a read error, since a much larger clone is one base off. This same CDR3 is encoded by further DNA sequences in the sample. This chain connects TRDV2 to TRDJ1; 12 nucleotides match TRDD3. This CDR3 comprises 16 residues. Germline CDR1 GEAIGNYY, CDR2 EKD. The chain's CDR3 is CACDVLGDTYTDKLIF. DNA of the CDR3: TGTGCCTGTGACGTACTGGGGGATACATACACCGATAAACTAATCTTT.

There are a few counts of this clone. Since a far larger clone is one base different, this is likely a read error. The genes are TRDV2 and TRDJ3, with 9 bases that match TRDD3. Germline V lookup: CDR1 GEAIGNYY, CDR2 EKD. The CDR3 is 18 residues long. The CDR3 is CACGTVLGDSWDTRQMFF. The CDR3 nucleotides are TGTGCCTGTGGCACCGTACTGGGGGACTCCTGGGACACCCGACAGATGTTTTTC.

This clone came up a few times. A far larger clone is one base from this, pointing to a likely read error. The chain combines TRDV2 with TRDJ2; 8 bases align to TRDD3. CDR1 is GEAIGNYY, CDR2 EKD, per germline. The CDR3 runs 16 residues. The CDR3 region is CACGTVGDALTAQLFF. In nucleotides, the CDR3 is TGTGCCTGTGGCACCGTGGGGGATGCTTTGACAGCACAACTCTTCTTT.

This clone was picked up a small number of times. A read error likely explains this, since a far larger clone differs by one base. Different DNA sequences within this sample yield the same CDR3. The V and J genes are TRDV2 and TRDJ2; 9 nucleotides match TRDD3. Germline values: CDR1 GEAIGNYY, CDR2 EKD. The CDR3 sequence is 16 residues long. With V trimmed by 3 bases and J by 2 bases, 6 bases remained unmatched. CDR3 nucleotides: TGTGCCTGTGACGTACTGGGGGAAGCCTTGACAGCACAACTCTTCTTT. It is translated as CACDVLGEALTAQLFF.

Turning to this clone: A much larger clone lies a single base off, so this may be a read error. This chain joins TRDV2 and TRDJ2, with 8 bases aligning to TRDD3. The CDR3 loop spans 15 amino acids. Germline V gene sequence: CDR1 GEAIGNYY, CDR2 EKD. CDR3 sequence (DNA): TGTGCCCGTGACACACTGGGGGCTTTGACAGCACAACTCTTCTTT. Its protein is CARDTLGALTAQLFF.

The V call is TRDV2, the J call TRDJ2; weak D call: TRDD3 (5 bases). Germline-derived CDR1 and CDR2 are GEAIGNYY and EKD. V lost 0 bases and J lost 4, with 11 bases in between. The CDR3 runs 15 residues. The CDR3 DNA sequence: TGTGCCTGTGACACCTGGGGAGCTTCGACAGCACAACTCTTCTTT. Translated, it gives CACDTWGASTAQLFF.

Regarding this clone: A read error likely explains this, since a far larger clone differs by one base. This same CDR3 is encoded by further DNA sequences in the sample. The CDR3 nucleotides read TGTGCCTGTGACACCGTACTGGGGGATACCTGGGACACCCGACAGATGTTCTTC. Its translation is CACDTVLGDTWDTRQMFF. This chain joins TRDV2 and TRDJ3; 12 positions agree with TRDD3. The CDR3 has 18 amino acids. Germline-derived CDR1 and CDR2 are GEAIGNYY and EKD.

About this clone itself: Since a far larger clone is one base different, this is likely a read error. No call was made for the V gene; the J gene is TRDJ3; the tabulated D call, TRDD3, remains unverified against the DNA. CDR3 length equals 20 residues. The DNA for the CDR3 is TGTGCCTGTGACCAAGTACTGGAGGATACCAGCTCCTGGGACACCCGACAGATGTTTTTC. It codes for CACDQVLEDTSSWDTRQMFF.

Only a few counts were recorded for this clone. This may stem from a read error, because a much larger clone lies one nucleotide away. CDR3 region: CACDTGWGGSWDTRQMFF. The CDR3 DNA reads as TGTGCCTGTGACACCGGATGGGGGGGCTCCTGGGACACCCGACAGATGTTTTTC. This rearrangement joins TRDV2 to TRDJ3; D perhaps matches TRDD3 (6 bases). The V and J ends lost 0 bases and 0 bases respectively, with 11 bases between them. The length of the CDR3 is 18 residues. Germline V gene lookup returns CDR1 GEAIGNYY and CDR2 EKD.

About this clone itself: A read error is possible here, since a much larger clone lies one base away. Other DNA sequences of this sample code for an identical CDR3. The gene calls are TRDV2 and TRDJ3; TRDD3 agrees at 11 bases. From germline, CDR1 is GEAIGNYY and CDR2 EKD. The CDR3 totals 19 residues. Trimming took 0 bases from V and 0 from J; bases not matched to a gene: 3. The CDR3 nucleotides are TGTGCCTGTGACACCGTGCTGGGGGATACCTCCTGGGACACCCGACAGATGTTTTTC. Its protein is CACDTVLGDTSWDTRQMFF.

This clone was found a few times. Since a much larger clone is just one base distant, this may be a read error. The V call is TRDV2, the J call TRDJ2, with 7 bases fitting TRDD3. The J segment lost 7 bases and the V segment lost 0 bases, leaving 16 bases of the junction unmatched. Germline CDR1 reads GEAIGNYY; CDR2 reads EKD. This CDR3 contains 18 residues. CDR3 region: CACDTADWGQGRGAQLFF. CDR3 DNA: TGTGCCTGTGACACCGCTGACTGGGGCCAGGGAAGGGGAGCACAACTCTTCTTT.

Of note for this clone: Compared with germline, one end of the junction differs, possibly owing to a read error. This sequence joins TRDV2 and TRDJ3; TRDD3 matches 10 bases. The CDR3 consists of 20 residues. CDR1 is GEAIGNYY, CDR2 EKD, per germline. In DNA form, the CDR3 reads TGTGCCTGTGACGAAGTACTGGGGGATTCAAGCTCCTGGGACACCCGGCAGATGTTTTTC. It translates to CACDEVLGDSSSWDTRQMFF.

This clone was found a few times. This sequence joins TRDV2 and TRDJ3; a weak D match, TRDD3 (6 bases). Germline loops: CDR1 GEAIGNYY, CDR2 EKD. The CDR3 sequence is 19 residues long. V lost 0 bases and J lost 0, with 14 bases in between. The CDR3 DNA sequence: TGTGCCTGTGACACCCCAAATCGGGGGAGCTCCTGGGACACCCGACAGATGTTTTTC. Translated: CACDTPNRGSSWDTRQMFF.

A note on this clone: A much more abundant neighbour one base away suggests this may be a read error. The chain recombines TRDV2 with TRDJ3; TRDD3 matches 13 bases. CDR3 size: 19 residues. The germline V gene encodes CDR1 GEAIGNYY and CDR2 EKD. The CDR3 region has the DNA TGTGCCTGTGACACCGTACTGGGGGATACGCGCTGGGACACCCGACAGATATTTTTC. Protein: CACDTVLGDTRWDTRQIFF.

By sample fraction, this clone is large (0.1 to 1%). J is TRDJ2 and V is TRDV2; TRDD3 matches at 8 bases. CDR3 length: 15 amino acids. V lost 1 base to trimming and J lost 0 bases; unmatched junction nucleotides: 0. CDR1 and CDR2 (germline): GEAIGNYY, EKD. DNA of the CDR3: TGTGCCTGTGACACACTGGGGGCTTTGACAGCACAACTCTTCTTT. It codes for CACDTLGALTAQLFF.

This clone was observed a handful of times. A far larger clone is off by one base, so a read error is likely. The V and J genes are TRDV2 and TRDJ3; 11 bases map to TRDD3. Germline assignment: CDR1 GEAIGNYY and CDR2 EKD. This CDR3 region has 18 residues. CDR3 nucleotides: TGTGCCTGTAACACCGTACTGGGGGATACCTGGGACACCCGACAGATGTTTTTC. It encodes CACNTVLGDTWDTRQMFF.

Notes on this clone: A much more abundant neighbour one base away suggests this may be a read error. This same CDR3 is encoded by further DNA sequences in the sample. This sequence joins TRDV2 and TRDJ3, with 11 bases identical to TRDD3. Germline assignment: CDR1 GEAIGNYY and CDR2 EKD. The CDR3 consists of 20 residues. V lost 3 bases, J lost 0 bases, and 9 bases stayed unmatched. This CDR3 is CACDQVLGDTSSWDTRQMFF. CDR3 bases: TGTGCCTGTGACCAAGTGCTGGGGGATACCAGCTCCTGGGACACCCGACAGATGTTTTTC.

Of note for this clone: A much larger clonotype is one base distant, so this may be a read error. CDR3 loop: CACDNWGSSWDTRQTFF. The CDR3 nucleotides read TGTGCCTGTGACAACTGGGGGAGCTCCTGGGACACCCGACAGACGTTTTTC. This chain uses TRDV2 with TRDJ3; 9 bases map to TRDD3. CDR3 size: 17 residues. Germline V gives CDR1 GEAIGNYY, CDR2 EKD.

There are a few counts of this clone. A much larger clone sits a single nucleotide away, making a read error possible. V is TRDV1 and J is TRDJ2; 10 bases are a match to TRDD3. Germline V lookup: CDR1 TSWWSYY, CDR2 QGS. This CDR3 comprises 25 residues. CDR3 DNA: TGTGCTCTTGGGATCCTTTCCTATATTCTATCCAGTCGGTCGGTATACTGGGGGATTACAGTACAACTCTTCTTT. It yields the protein CALGILSYILSSRSVYWGITVQLFF.

This clone was seen a few times. The protein TCRdb gives is from a much larger clone and does not agree with this DNA's translation at residue 12, likely a read error; the protein shown here comes from the DNA. This sequence joins TRDV2 and TRDJ2, with 12 bases matching TRDD3. Per the germline V gene, CDR1 is GEAIGNYY and CDR2 is EKD. The CDR3 extends over 14 amino acids. CDR3 sequence: CACDILGDTAQPFF. CDR3 nucleotides: TGTGCCTGTGACATACTGGGGGATACAGCACAACCCTTCTTT.

Of note for this clone: This is likely an artifact of a read error, given a far larger clone one base away. The J gene is TRDJ2, the V gene TRDV2, with TRDD3 matching 9 bases. The CDR3 has 16 amino acids. Germline V gene lookup returns CDR1 GEAIGNYY and CDR2 EKD. The CDR3 loop reads CACDVLGEALTARLFF. DNA of the CDR3: TGTGCCTGTGACGTACTGGGGGAAGCTTTGACAGCACGACTCTTCTTT.